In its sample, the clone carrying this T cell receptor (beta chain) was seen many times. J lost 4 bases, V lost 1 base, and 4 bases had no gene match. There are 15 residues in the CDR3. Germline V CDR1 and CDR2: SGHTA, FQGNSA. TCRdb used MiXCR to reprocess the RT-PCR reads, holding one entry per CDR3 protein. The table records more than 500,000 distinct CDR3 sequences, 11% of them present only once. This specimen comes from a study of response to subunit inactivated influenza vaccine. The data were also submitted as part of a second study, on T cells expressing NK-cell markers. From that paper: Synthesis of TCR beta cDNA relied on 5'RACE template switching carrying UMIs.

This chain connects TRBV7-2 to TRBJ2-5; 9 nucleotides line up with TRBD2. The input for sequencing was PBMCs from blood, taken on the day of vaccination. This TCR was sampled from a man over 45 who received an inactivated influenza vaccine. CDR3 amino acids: CASSLDAGGPETQYF. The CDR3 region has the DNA TGTGCCAGCAGCTTAGACGCGGGAGGGCCAGAGACCCAGTACTTC. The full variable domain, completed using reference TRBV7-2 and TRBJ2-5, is GAGVSQSPSNKVTEKGKDVELRCDPISGHTALYWYRQSLGQGLEFLIYFQGNSAPDKSGLPSDRFSAERTGGSVSTLTIQRTQQEDSAVYLCASSLDAGGPETQYFGPGTRLLVL.